A single sample is the source of the 30 T cell receptor beta chains below, sequenced in a study of human T cells and chemical hapten exposure. Regarding time point: pre-sensitization, week 0. Treatment denoted: therapeutic diphenylcyclopropenone sensitization with weekly scalp DPC. MiXCR, applied by TCRdb to the RACE reads, yields one record per CDR3 protein. The table includes roughly 50,000 distinct CDR3 sequences, approximately 10% detected once. The specimen was whole blood, collected in connection with sensitization to the hapten diphenylcyclopropenone (DPC). All receptors derive from a man in his forties with alopecia areata. Some clones in this sample may be carry-over from other donors' samples.

In its sample, this clonotype was seen a few times. The V call is TRBV10-3, the J call TRBJ2-1; no clear D. The CDR3 loop spans 12 amino acids. Looked up from germline, CDR1 is ENHRY and CDR2 is SYGVKD. V dropped 3 bases and J dropped 4 bases, with 4 bases sitting between them. Here the CDR3 reads CAISEGYNEQFF. In DNA form, the CDR3 reads TGTGCCATCAGTGAAGGATACAATGAGCAGTTCTTC.

This clonotype was detected many times. The CDR3 nucleotides read TGCAGCGTTAGGGCAGACGAGCAGTACTTC. It codes for CSVRADEQYF. This chain connects TRBV29-1 to TRBJ2-7; D gene unclear. Germline values: CDR1 SQVTM, CDR2 ANQGSEA. The V and J ends lost 5 bases and 5 bases respectively, with 7 bases between them. This CDR3 has 10 residues.

This clonotype was seen a handful of times. The rearrangement uses TRBV29-1 and TRBJ2-7; D is possibly TRBD2 (5 bases). Trimming removed 7 bases at V and 9 bases at J, with 16 bases between. Germline assignment: CDR1 SQVTM and CDR2 ANQGSEA. This CDR3 contains 11 residues. The CDR3, as DNA: TGCAGCGGACGAGAGGGCGGAGGGCAGTACTTC. Amino acids: CSGREGGGQYF.

This clonotype was counted a few times. The gene calls are TRBV6-5 and TRBJ2-2; tentative D call: TRBD1 (6 bases). The CDR3 is 13 amino acids. Trimming cost V 2 bases and J 6 bases, with 7 bases left between them. Germline CDR1 MNHEY, CDR2 SVGAGI. The CDR3 DNA follows: TGTGCCAGCAGTTACGAGGGGGCCGGGGAGCTGTTTTTT. It translates to CASSYEGAGELFF.

This clonotype was detected a few times. The V call is TRBV12-3 or TRBV12-4, the J call TRBJ1-2; 9 nucleotides agree with TRBD1. This CDR3 comprises 15 residues. V shed 6 bases, J shed 8 bases, and the junction held 13 bases outside the gene matches. CDR3 in amino acids: CASRRQGEPSGGYTF. CDR3 sequence (DNA): TGTGCCAGCAGGAGACAGGGGGAGCCCTCAGGGGGCTACACCTTC.

This chain links TRBV20-1 with TRBJ2-7, with D tentatively TRBD1 (6 bases). V lost 4 bases and J lost 4, with 14 bases in between. The germline V gene encodes CDR1 DFQATT and CDR2 SNEGSKA (reference sequence). This CDR3 has 13 residues. The CDR3: CSAIAVRGYEQYF. CDR3 sequence (DNA): TGCAGTGCTATCGCGGTCAGGGGTTACGAGCAGTACTTC.

This clonotype was detected only a few times. The rearrangement links TRBV9 to TRBJ2-1; no firm D call. The germline V and J ends were trimmed by 2 bases and 6 bases, with 6 bases remaining between them. CDR3 size: 12 residues. CDR1 and CDR2 from the germline V gene are SGDLS and YYNGEE. CDR3 loop: CASSVAPNEQFF. The CDR3 DNA follows: TGTGCCAGCAGCGTGGCCCCCAATGAGCAGTTCTTC.

The genes are TRBV6-2 or TRBV6-3 and TRBJ2-1; TRBD2 matches at 7 bases. The J segment lost 9 bases and the V segment lost 6 bases, leaving 11 bases of the junction unmatched. Germline V CDR1 and CDR2: MNHEY, SVGEGT. The CDR3 has 14 residues. CDR3 loop: CASSNSGRAGEQFF. In nucleotides, the CDR3 is TGTGCCAGCAGCAATAGCGGGCGGGCTGGTGAGCAGTTCTTC.

This clonotype was counted only a few times. The CDR3 DNA reads as TGTGCCAGCAGCGGCGGGACAGCGCATGAAAAAAAACTGTTTTTT. This translates into CASSGGTAHEKKLFF. This chain links TRBV5-6 with TRBJ1-4; 7 bases agree with TRBD1. Losses at the gene ends were 4 bases for V and 9 bases for J; bases not matched to a gene: 12. The germline gives CDR1 SGHDT, CDR2 YYEEEE. The CDR3 is 15 residues long.

V usage is TRBV5-1 and J usage is TRBJ2-7; D is undetermined. Germline assignment: CDR1 SGHRS and CDR2 YFSETQ. V was trimmed by 0 bases and J by 3 bases, leaving 13 bases between them. The CDR3 contains 15 residues. CDR3 bases: TGCGCCAGCAGCTTGGCAGACCAAGGGTACTACGAGCAGTACTTC. This sequence encodes CASSLADQGYYEQYF.

This clonotype was observed many times. V usage is TRBV20-1 and J usage is TRBJ2-2, with 7 bases that match TRBD2. This CDR3 is 15 amino acids long. Germline lookup yields CDR1 DFQATT and CDR2 SNEGSKA (reference sequence). The V segment lost 6 bases and the J segment 4 bases; nucleotides outside the gene matches: 11. The chain's CDR3 is CSAPKRGRATGELFF. CDR3 bases: TGCAGTGCACCAAAGCGGGGTAGGGCCACCGGGGAGCTGTTTTTT.

This clonotype was recorded many times. V usage is TRBV3-1 and J usage is TRBJ1-1; D not resolved. The CDR3 totals 14 residues. Germline V lookup: CDR1 LGHDT, CDR2 YNNKEL (reference sequence). Trimming removed 1 base at V and 5 bases at J, with 11 bases between. The CDR3 DNA follows: TGTGCCAGCAGCCAAGTAGTAGTGGGGACTGAAGCTTTCTTT. Protein: CASSQVVVGTEAFF.

The sample holds a few counts of this clonotype. The chain has TRBV28 and TRBJ2-3; no clear D gene. Germline-derived CDR1 and CDR2 are MDHEN and SYDVKM. V shed 8 bases and J shed 4 bases, with 19 bases lying between them. This CDR3 region has 15 residues. The DNA for the CDR3 is TGTGCCAGCTCGAATCTACCCCCCAGGTCAGATACGCAGTATTTT. Protein sequence: CASSNLPPRSDTQYF. The full variable domain, with the rest looked up from reference TRBV28 and TRBJ2-3, is DVKVTQSSRYLVKRTGEKVFLECVQDMDHENMFWYRQDPGLGLRLIYFSYDVKMKEKGDIPEGYSVSREKKERFSLILESASTNQTSMYLCASSNLPPRSDTQYFGPGTRLTVL.

In its sample, this clonotype was seen a few times. The J gene is TRBJ2-1, the V gene TRBV20-1; D is ambiguous. The CDR3 spans 13 residues. CDR1 and CDR2 from the germline V gene are DFQATT and SNEGSKA (reference sequence). The V and J ends lost 3 bases and 5 bases respectively, with 11 bases between them. The CDR3 is CSARVTPNNEQFF. CDR3 coding DNA: TGCAGTGCTAGGGTTACACCCAACAATGAGCAGTTCTTC.

This clonotype was picked up a small number of times. The chain has TRBV30 and TRBJ2-7; no clear D. Per germline, CDR1 GTSNPN and CDR2 SVGIG (reference sequence). The length of the CDR3 is 12 residues. Between the trimmed V and J ends, which lost 2 bases and 2 bases, there was a span of 7 bases. In nucleotides, the CDR3 is TGTGCCTGGAGTCCTCCAGCCTACGAGCAGTACTTC. Amino acids: CAWSPPAYEQYF.

The rearrangement joins TRBV5-5 to TRBJ1-1; D is possibly TRBD1 (5 bases). Germline assignment: CDR1 SGHKS and CDR2 YYEKEE (reference sequence). CDR3 length equals 14 residues. Trimming shortened V by 1 base and J by 0 bases, and 7 bases separated the two germline ends. CDR3 in DNA: TGTGCCAGCAGCTTGCGGGGCGTGAACACTGAAGCTTTCTTT. Amino acids: CASSLRGVNTEAFF.

Ten or more counts support this clonotype. V and J are TRBV6-2 or TRBV6-3 and TRBJ2-3; TRBD2 agrees at 11 bases. The ends lost 6 bases at V and 5 bases at J; junction bases unmatched: 7. The CDR3 runs 15 residues. CDR1 MNHEY and CDR2 SVGEGT come from the germline V gene. This chain's CDR3 is CASSKGTSGKDTQYF. The DNA of the CDR3 is TGTGCCAGCAGCAAAGGGACTAGCGGAAAAGATACGCAGTATTTT.

This clonotype was seen ten or more times. The genes are TRBV5-5 and TRBJ1-1; 7 nucleotides align to TRBD1. The CDR3 extends over 12 amino acids. Germline-derived CDR1 and CDR2 are SGHKS and YYEKEE (reference sequence). The V gene end was trimmed by 4 bases and the J gene end by 7 bases; junction bases not matched to a gene: 4. The CDR3 DNA is TGTGCCAGCAGCGCGGGACAGTTTGAAGCTTTCTTT. It translates to CASSAGQFEAFF.

The chain uses TRBV7-8 and TRBJ1-2, with unresolved D. V was trimmed by 1 base and J by 13 bases, leaving 16 bases between them. Germline loops: CDR1 SGHVS, CDR2 FQNEAQ. CDR3 length: 13 amino acids. CDR3 DNA sequence: TGTGCCAGCAGCTTAGAGAACCAAAACTGGGGCACCTTC. Its translation is CASSLENQNWGTF.

This clonotype came up many times. The V and J genes are TRBV27 and TRBJ1-1; D not certain. The CDR3 spans 13 residues. The germline V gene encodes CDR1 MNHEY and CDR2 SMNVEV (reference sequence). Trimming took off 8 bases at V and 4 bases at J, with 14 bases between the two ends. The CDR3 is CASWGGPSTEAFF. CDR3 nucleotide sequence: TGTGCCAGCTGGGGTGGGCCAAGCACTGAAGCTTTCTTT.

In its sample, this clonotype was seen many times. The CDR3 region is CASSTSTGGGAPLHF. In nucleotides, the CDR3 is TGTGCCAGCAGTACATCAACAGGGGGCGGGGCACCCCTCCACTTT. V is TRBV6-5 and J is TRBJ1-6; TRBD1 matches at 9 bases. Germline V gives CDR1 MNHEY, CDR2 SVGAGI. V shed 5 bases and J 11 bases; nucleotides not matched to a gene: 10. The CDR3 is made up of 15 amino acids.

This clonotype was seen only a few times. The V gene is TRBV6-6, the J gene TRBJ2-2; TRBD2 matches 8 bases. The CDR3 length is 16 residues. Trimming removed 0 bases from V and 2 bases from J; junction bases left unmatched: 2. Germline V CDR1 and CDR2: MNHNY, SVGAGI (reference sequence). DNA of the CDR3: TGTGCCAGCAGTTACTCAACTAGCGGTAACACCGGGGAGCTGTTTTTT. This codes for CASSYSTSGNTGELFF.

This clonotype was seen a few times. The rearrangement uses TRBV10-3 and TRBJ1-5; 7 positions match TRBD1. CDR1 is ENHRY and CDR2 is SYGVKD in the germline V gene. The CDR3 length is 14 residues. V was clipped by 5 bases and J by 7 bases; unmatched bases: 8. CDR3 residues: CAISSEGAGQPQHF. The CDR3 DNA reads as TGTGCCATCAGTTCTGAGGGGGCAGGGCAGCCCCAGCATTTT.

This clonotype showed up many times. The rearrangement joins TRBV4-2 to TRBJ1-1; TRBD1 matches 7 bases. Germline assignment: CDR1 LGHNA and CDR2 YNFKEQ. With V trimmed by 4 bases and J by 1 base, 9 bases remained unmatched. This CDR3 spans 16 amino acids. The CDR3, as DNA: TGTGCCAGCAGCCGAGGAAATGGACAGGCGAACACTGAAGCTTTCTTT. Residues: CASSRGNGQANTEAFF.

This clonotype has only a few counts. V usage is TRBV20-1 and J usage is TRBJ1-2, with unresolved D. The CDR3 contains 9 residues. Germline CDR1 and CDR2: DFQATT and SNEGSKA (reference sequence). Trimming shortened V by 8 bases and J by 8 bases, and 9 bases separated the two germline ends. The CDR3 nucleotides are TGCAGTCGGCTTAAAGGCTACACCTTC. Its protein is CSRLKGYTF.

This chain links TRBV5-1 with TRBJ2-7, with 7 bases identical to TRBD1. V lost 0 bases, J lost 5 bases, and 8 bases stayed unmatched. CDR3 length equals 15 residues. Looked up from germline, CDR1 is SGHRS and CDR2 is YFSETQ. The CDR3 spells CASSLEGASVDEQYF. The CDR3 DNA reads TGCGCCAGCAGCTTGGAGGGGGCTAGTGTGGACGAGCAGTACTTC.

This clonotype was picked up many times. CDR3 in DNA: TGTGCCAGCAGCAAAGAAACGGGACGACGCCCCGTCCTGACTTTC. It yields the protein CASSKETGRRPVLTF. This sequence joins TRBV21-1 and TRBJ2-6; the tabulated D call, TRBD1, remains unverified against the DNA. TRBV21-1 is a documented pseudogene. CDR3 length equals 15 residues.

This chain joins TRBV7-2 and TRBJ2-5; tentatively, D is TRBD2 (6 bases). With 1 base removed from V and 1 base from J, the gap between germline ends came to 13 bases. Germline-derived CDR1 and CDR2 are SGHTA and FQGNSA. The CDR3 consists of 16 residues. DNA of the CDR3: TGTGCCAGCAGCTTAGACTGGCGGAGGGGCCAAGAGACCCAGTACTTC. Translation: CASSLDWRRGQETQYF.

Only a few counts were recorded for this clonotype. This chain connects TRBV3-1 to TRBJ2-7, with TRBD2 identical over 11 bases. The CDR3 contains 16 residues. V lost 4 bases and J lost 3; bases outside the gene matches: 8. CDR1 and CDR2 (germline): LGHDT, YNNKEL (reference sequence). CDR3 residues: CASSLEGTSGFYEQYF. CDR3 in DNA: TGTGCCAGCAGCCTCGAAGGGACTAGCGGTTTCTACGAGCAGTACTTC.

This clonotype was counted many times. The chain couples TRBV11-2 to TRBJ2-3; 12 bases fit TRBD2. V gave up 2 bases and J gave up 6 bases; unmatched junction bases: 15. This CDR3 is 19 amino acids long. CDR1 SGHAT and CDR2 FQNNGV come from the germline V gene. CDR3 DNA sequence: TGTGCCAGCAGCTTACAACTAGCGGGAGGCCTTGGGTTCTCCGATACGCAGTATTTT. Its protein is CASSLQLAGGLGFSDTQYF. The variable domain in full, with the rest retrieved from reference TRBV11-2 and TRBJ2-3, is EAGVAQSPRYKIIEKRQSVAFWCNPISGHATLYWYQQILGQGPKLLIQFQNNGVVDDSQLPKDRFSAERLKGVDSTLKIQPAKLEDSAVYLCASSLQLAGGLGFSDTQYFGPGTRLTVL.